This TCR beta chain was identified during a study of T cell repertoires in cytomegalovirus infection. Study summary: CMV infection plus the matching HLA type was flagged by public TCR beta signatures.

The germline gives CDR1 ENHRY, CDR2 SYGVKD. The CDR3 has 16 residues. Losses at the gene ends were 3 bases for V and 4 bases for J; bases not matched to a gene: 7. MiXCR was run by TCRdb on the reads, yielding one entry per CDR3 protein. The sample has about 250,000 distinct CDR3 sequences; approximately 13% are singletons. Overall study findings and caveats: HLA-C-restricted TCR beta clonotypes specific for CMV led the ex vivo response. Frequencies of public TCR beta families were cumulated, and this identified carriers of CMV plus the relevant HLA.

In its sample, this clonotype was seen a few times. The antigen is not known. The source of this sequence is a human donor in good health (CMV status not recorded). Some clones in this sample may be carry-over from other donors' samples. The J gene is TRBJ2-4, the V gene TRBV10-3, with 9 bases aligning to TRBD1. Sequencing used PBMCs. The CDR3 nucleotides read TGTGCCATCAGTGATTCCGAGGGGACAGGGAAAAACATTCAGTACTTC. Translation: CAISDSEGTGKNIQYF.